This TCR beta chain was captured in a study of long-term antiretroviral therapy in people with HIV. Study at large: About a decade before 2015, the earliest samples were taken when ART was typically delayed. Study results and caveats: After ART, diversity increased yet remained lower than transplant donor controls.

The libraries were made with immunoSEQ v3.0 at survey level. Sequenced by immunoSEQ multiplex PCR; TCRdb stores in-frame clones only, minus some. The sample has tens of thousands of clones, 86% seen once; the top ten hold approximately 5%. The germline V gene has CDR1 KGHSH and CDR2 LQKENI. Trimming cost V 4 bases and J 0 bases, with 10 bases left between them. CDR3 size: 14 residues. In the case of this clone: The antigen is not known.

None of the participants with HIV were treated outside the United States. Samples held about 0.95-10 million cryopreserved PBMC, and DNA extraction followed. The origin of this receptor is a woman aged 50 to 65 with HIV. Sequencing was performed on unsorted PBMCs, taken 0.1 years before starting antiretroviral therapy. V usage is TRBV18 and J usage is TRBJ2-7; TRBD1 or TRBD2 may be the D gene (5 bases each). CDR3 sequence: CASSRGVPSYEQYF. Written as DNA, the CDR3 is TGTGCCAGCTCACGAGGGGTCCCCTCCTACGAGCAGTACTTC.